The TCR beta chain under discussion was sequenced for a study of shared clonotypes between healthy human individuals. Using immunoSEQ multiplex PCR, the repertoire was profiled, and TCRdb retains in-frame clones only, with some absent. The table lists some 2.1 million clones, 93% of them singletons. The V end lost 5 bases, the J end lost 1 base, and 20 bases lay between the germline ends. Germline values: CDR1 SGHTA, CDR2 FQGNSA. The CDR3 consists of 17 residues. Naive-designated CD8 cells lacked CD45RO, were positively enriched for CCR7, and omitted terminally differentiated effector memory CD45RA+ cells.

The chain employs TRBV7-2 and TRBJ1-2, with D perhaps TRBD1 (6 bases). The source material was naive CD8+ T cells from PBMCs. The receptor's source is a man aged 18-30 years in good health. Some clones in this sample may be carry-over from other donors' samples. The CDR3 coding sequence is TGTGCCAGCAGCCAACCCCGACAGGTCGGTCGTAACTATGGCTACACCTTC. Translated, it gives CASSQPRQVGRNYGYTF.